The 3 T cell receptor beta chains presented below share a single source sample, sequenced in a study of blood T cell repertoires in COVID-19. TCRdb's table, derived via immunoSEQ multiplex PCR, lists solely in-frame clones and lacks some. The sample includes 200,000 to 250,000 clones, 70% to 85% seen only once; the top ten take about 4%. The sequencing sample was made of peripheral blood. These receptors came from a woman aged 35 to 49 with active or convalescent COVID-19.

The chain joins TRBV2 to TRBJ1-1; D is unresolved. The CDR3 length is 15 residues. Deletions cut 9 bases from V and 6 bases from J, with 23 bases between. In germline, CDR1 is SNHLY, CDR2 FYNNEI. This chain's CDR3 is CASQHPEALGAEAFF. The CDR3 DNA reads as TGTGCCAGTCAACATCCAGAGGCCCTCGGGGCTGAAGCTTTCTTT. The variable domain in full, completed from reference TRBV2 and TRBJ1-1, reads EPEVTQTPSHQVTQMGQEVILRCVPISNHLYFYWYRQILGQKVEFLVSFYNNEISEKSEIFDDQFSVERPDGSNFTLKIRSTKLEDSAMYFCASQHPEALGAEAFFGQGTRLTVV.

The table lists this clone with a count of one. The CDR3 here is CASSANRGLNTGELFF. CDR3 DNA: TGTGCCAGCAGCGCGAACAGGGGCCTGAACACCGGGGAGCTGTTTTTT. This chain joins TRBV7-9 and TRBJ2-2, with 7 bases matching TRBD1. This CDR3 has 16 amino acids. V shed 5 bases and J 1 base; nucleotides not matched to a gene: 7. Germline CDR1 reads SEHNR; CDR2 reads FQNEAQ (reference sequence).

The chain has TRBV9 and TRBJ2-1; 10 positions agree with TRBD2. J was trimmed by 4 bases and V by 3 bases; bases with no gene match: 4. The CDR3 runs to 15 residues. Germline CDR1 and CDR2: SGDLS and YYNGEE. CDR3 sequence (DNA): TGTGCCAGCAGCGCTGGACTAGCGGAATACAATGAGCAGTTCTTC. This encodes CASSAGLAEYNEQFF.